This TCR beta chain was sequenced in a study of blood T cell repertoires in COVID-19. Looking at the study overall: Specimens from acute and convalescent COVID-19 originated in the United States, Italy and Spain.

Germline loops: CDR1 PRHDT, CDR2 FYEKMQ (reference sequence). V gave up 0 bases and J gave up 6 bases, with 14 bases separating them. The CDR3 spans 15 residues. Authors' data handling: How many nucleated cells were present was estimated from reference gene primer amplification. Profiling relied on immunoSEQ multiplex PCR, and the TCRdb table lists in-frame clones only, not all of them. The V and J calls and the clone size are those of that table, but D and trimming were determined from the DNA. The table shows under 200,000 clones, with roughly nine tenths occurring only once. The genes are TRBV13 and TRBJ1-2; D gene unclear. The TCR comes from a woman of 80 years or more in a cohort sampled during active or convalescent COVID-19. The sample was peripheral blood. The CDR3 region has the DNA TGTGCCAGCAGCTTAGGGGAAGGAGAAGGTAATGGCTACACCTTC. Protein product: CASSLGEGEGNGYTF.